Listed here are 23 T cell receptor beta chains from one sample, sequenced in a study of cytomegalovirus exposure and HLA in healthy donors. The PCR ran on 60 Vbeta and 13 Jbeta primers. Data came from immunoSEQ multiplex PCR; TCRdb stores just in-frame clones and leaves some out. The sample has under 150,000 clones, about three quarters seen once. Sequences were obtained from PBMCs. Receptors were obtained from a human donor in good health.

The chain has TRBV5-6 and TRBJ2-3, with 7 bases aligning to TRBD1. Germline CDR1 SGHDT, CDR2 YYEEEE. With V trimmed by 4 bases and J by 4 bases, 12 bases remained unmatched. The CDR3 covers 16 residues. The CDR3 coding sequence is TGTGCCAGCAGCGCCCCTGTACGACAGGGTTCAGATACGCAGTATTTT. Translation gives CASSAPVRQGSDTQYF.

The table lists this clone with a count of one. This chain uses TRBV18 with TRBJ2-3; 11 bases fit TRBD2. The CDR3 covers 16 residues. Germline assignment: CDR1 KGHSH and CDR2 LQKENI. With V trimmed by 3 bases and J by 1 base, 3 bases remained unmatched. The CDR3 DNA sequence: TGTGCCAGCTCACCCCAGACTAGCGGGGGCACAGATACGCAGTATTTT. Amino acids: CASSPQTSGGTDTQYF.

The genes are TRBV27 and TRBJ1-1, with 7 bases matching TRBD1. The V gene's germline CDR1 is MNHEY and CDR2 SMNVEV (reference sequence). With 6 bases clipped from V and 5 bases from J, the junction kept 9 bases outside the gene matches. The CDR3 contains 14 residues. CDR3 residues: CASRRGGRGTEAFF. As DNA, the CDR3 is TGTGCCAGCAGAAGAGGGGGCCGGGGGACTGAAGCTTTCTTT.

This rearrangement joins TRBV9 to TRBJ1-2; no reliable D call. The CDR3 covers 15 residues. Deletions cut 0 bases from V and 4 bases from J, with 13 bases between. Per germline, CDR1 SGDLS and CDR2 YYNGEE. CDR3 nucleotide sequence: TGTGCCAGCAGCGTAGGCGTTTGGGGAGGCTATGGCTACACCTTC. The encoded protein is CASSVGVWGGYGYTF.

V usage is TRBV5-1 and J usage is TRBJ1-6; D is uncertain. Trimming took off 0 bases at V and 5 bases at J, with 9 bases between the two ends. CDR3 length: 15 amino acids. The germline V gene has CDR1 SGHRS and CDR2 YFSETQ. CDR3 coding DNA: TGCGCCAGCAGCTTGGAAGCCGCCGATAATTCACCCCTCCACTTT. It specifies CASSLEAADNSPLHF.

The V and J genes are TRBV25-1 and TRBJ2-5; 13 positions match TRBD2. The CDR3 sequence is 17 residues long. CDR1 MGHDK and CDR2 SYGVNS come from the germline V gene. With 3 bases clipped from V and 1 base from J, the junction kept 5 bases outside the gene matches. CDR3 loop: CASSEGTSGASQETQYF. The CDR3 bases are TGTGCCAGCAGTGAGGGGACTAGCGGGGCGTCCCAAGAGACCCAGTACTTC.

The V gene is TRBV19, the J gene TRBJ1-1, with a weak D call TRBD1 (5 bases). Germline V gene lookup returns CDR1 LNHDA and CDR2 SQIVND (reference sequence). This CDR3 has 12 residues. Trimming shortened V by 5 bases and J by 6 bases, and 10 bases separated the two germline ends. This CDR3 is CASSRGVAEAFF. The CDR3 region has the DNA TGTGCCAGTAGTCGGGGGGTCGCTGAAGCTTTCTTT.

The CDR3 DNA sequence: TGCGCCAGCAGCCGTGCCGGGCAGGGGAACAATGAGCAGTTCTTC. Protein product: CASSRAGQGNNEQFF. This rearrangement joins TRBV4-1 to TRBJ2-1; perhaps TRBD1 as D (6 bases). Trimming removed 4 bases at V and 5 bases at J, with 15 bases between. This CDR3 contains 15 residues. Germline V gene sequence: CDR1 MGHRA, CDR2 YSYEKL.

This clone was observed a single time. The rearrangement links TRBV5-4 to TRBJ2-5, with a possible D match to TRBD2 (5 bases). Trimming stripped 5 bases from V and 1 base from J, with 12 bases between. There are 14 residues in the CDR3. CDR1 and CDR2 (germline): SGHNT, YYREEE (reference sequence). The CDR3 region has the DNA TGTGCCAGCAGGGTTGGGAGTTTCCAAGAGACCCAGTACTTC. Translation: CASRVGSFQETQYF. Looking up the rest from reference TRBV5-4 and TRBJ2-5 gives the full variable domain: ETGVTQSPTHLIKTRGQQVTLRCSSQSGHNTVSWYQQALGQGPQFIFQYYREEENGRGNFPPRFSGLQFPNYSSELNVNALELDDSALYLCASRVGSFQETQYFGPGTRLLVL.

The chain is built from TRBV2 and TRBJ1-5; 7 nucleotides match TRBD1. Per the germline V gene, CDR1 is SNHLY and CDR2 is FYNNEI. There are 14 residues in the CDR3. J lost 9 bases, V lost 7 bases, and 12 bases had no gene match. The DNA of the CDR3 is TGTGCCAGCAAGACCGGGACAGAGGCTTGGCCCCAGCATTTT. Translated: CASKTGTEAWPQHF.

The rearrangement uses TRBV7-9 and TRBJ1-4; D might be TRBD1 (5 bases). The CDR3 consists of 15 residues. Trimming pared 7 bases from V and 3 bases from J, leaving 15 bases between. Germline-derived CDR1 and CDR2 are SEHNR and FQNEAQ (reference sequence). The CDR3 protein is CASTPSWGANEKLFF. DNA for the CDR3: TGTGCCAGCACCCCATCATGGGGGGCTAATGAAAAACTGTTTTTT.

CDR3 region: CASSFDLSTDTQYF. The CDR3 DNA reads as TGTGCCAGCAGCTTTGATCTATCCACAGATACGCAGTATTTT. The chain has TRBV7-3 and TRBJ2-3; D is unresolved. The length of the CDR3 is 14 residues. From germline, CDR1 is SGHTA and CDR2 FQGTGA. V lost 3 bases and J 2 bases, leaving 9 bases between the germline ends.

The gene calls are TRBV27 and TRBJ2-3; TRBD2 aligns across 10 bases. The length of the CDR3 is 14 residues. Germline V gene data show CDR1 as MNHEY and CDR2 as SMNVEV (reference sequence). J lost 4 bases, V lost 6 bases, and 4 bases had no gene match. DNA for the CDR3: TGTGCCAGCAGACTAGCGGGGAATCCAGATACGCAGTATTTT. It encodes CASRLAGNPDTQYF.

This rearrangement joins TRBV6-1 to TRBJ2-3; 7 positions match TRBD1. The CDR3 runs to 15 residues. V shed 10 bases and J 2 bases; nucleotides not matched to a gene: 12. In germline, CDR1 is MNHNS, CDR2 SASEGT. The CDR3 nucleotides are TGTGCCACATACTCGGACAGGAGCCCCACAGATACGCAGTATTTT. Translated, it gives CATYSDRSPTDTQYF.

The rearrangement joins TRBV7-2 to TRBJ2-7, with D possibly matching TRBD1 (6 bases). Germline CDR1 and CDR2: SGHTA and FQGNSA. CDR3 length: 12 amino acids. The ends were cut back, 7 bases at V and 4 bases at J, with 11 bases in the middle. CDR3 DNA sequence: TGTGCCAGCACCCATGGACAGTACGAGCAGTACTTC. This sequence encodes CASTHGQYEQYF.

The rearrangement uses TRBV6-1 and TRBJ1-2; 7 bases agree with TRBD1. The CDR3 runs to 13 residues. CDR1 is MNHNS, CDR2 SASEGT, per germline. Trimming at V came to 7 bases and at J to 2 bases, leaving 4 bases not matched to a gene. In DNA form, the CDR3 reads TGTGCCAGCAACGGCAGGGGGAACTATGGCTACACCTTC. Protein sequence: CASNGRGNYGYTF.

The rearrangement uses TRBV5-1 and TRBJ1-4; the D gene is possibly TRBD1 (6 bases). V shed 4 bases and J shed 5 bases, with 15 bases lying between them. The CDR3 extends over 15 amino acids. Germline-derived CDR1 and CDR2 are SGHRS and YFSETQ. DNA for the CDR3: TGCGCCAGCAGCCTCCGGGGACAACACAATGAAAAACTGTTTTTT. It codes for CASSLRGQHNEKLFF.

The CDR3 loop is CASSDAHSGYTF. DNA of the CDR3: TGTGCCAGCAGTGACGCGCACAGTGGCTACACCTTC. The rearrangement joins TRBV6-1 to TRBJ1-2; D unclear. Per germline, CDR1 MNHNS and CDR2 SASEGT. The CDR3 contains 12 residues. Trimming removed 3 bases from V and 7 bases from J, with 9 bases in between.

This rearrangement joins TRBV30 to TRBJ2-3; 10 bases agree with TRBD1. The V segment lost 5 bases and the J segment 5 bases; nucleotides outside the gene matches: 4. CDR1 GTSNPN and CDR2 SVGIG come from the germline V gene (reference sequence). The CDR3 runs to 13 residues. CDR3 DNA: TGTGCCTGGGACAGGGGGCAACAAGATACGCAGTATTTT. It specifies CAWDRGQQDTQYF.

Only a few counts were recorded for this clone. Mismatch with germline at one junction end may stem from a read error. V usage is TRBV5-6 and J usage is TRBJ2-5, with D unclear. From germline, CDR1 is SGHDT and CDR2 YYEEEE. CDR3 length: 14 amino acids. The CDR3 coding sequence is TGTGCCAGCAGTTTGGATCAATACCAAGAGACCCAGTACTTC. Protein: CASSLDQYQETQYF.

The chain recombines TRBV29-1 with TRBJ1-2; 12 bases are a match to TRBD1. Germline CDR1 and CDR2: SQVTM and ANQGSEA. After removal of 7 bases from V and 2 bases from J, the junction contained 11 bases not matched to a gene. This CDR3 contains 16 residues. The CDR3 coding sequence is TGCAGCGCTGGCCCATCCGGGACAGGGGGCAACTATGGCTACACCTTC. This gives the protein CSAGPSGTGGNYGYTF.

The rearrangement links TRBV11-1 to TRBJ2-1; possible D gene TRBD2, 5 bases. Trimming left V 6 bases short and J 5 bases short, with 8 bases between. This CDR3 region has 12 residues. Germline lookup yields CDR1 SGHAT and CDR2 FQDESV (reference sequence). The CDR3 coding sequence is TGTGCCAGCAGTAGGACTGACAATGAGCAGTTCTTC. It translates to CASSRTDNEQFF.

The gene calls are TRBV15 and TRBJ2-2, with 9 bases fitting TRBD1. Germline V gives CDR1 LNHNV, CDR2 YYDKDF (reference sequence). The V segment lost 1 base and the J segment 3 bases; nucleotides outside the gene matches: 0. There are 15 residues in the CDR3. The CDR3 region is CATSRGTGDTGELFF. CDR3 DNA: TGTGCCACCAGCAGAGGGACAGGGGACACCGGGGAGCTGTTTTTT.